The rows below give T cell receptor beta chains drawn from one sample of a study of CD8 T cells in ankylosing spondylitis. TCRdb re-called the 5' RACE reads through MiXCR, storing one row per CDR3 protein. The sample consists of fewer than 250,000 distinct CDR3 sequences, roughly 18% of them appearing once. Sequencing input: blood, either unsorted or a sorted T cell fraction (not recorded which). Source of these receptors: a male donor with ankylosing spondylitis. Each CDR3 is given with its conserved first and last residue. Each record gives: J gene, clone size, D gene, V gene, CDR3 DNA, CDR3 protein. D genes are given only for firm matches. The size of a clone is reported for some rows only, either as once, few or many, or as a class for expanded clones.

>TRBJ1-2|few|NA|TRBV3-1
TGTGCCAGCACCCTCCAGGGGACTCGCCACACCTTC
CASTLQGTRHTF
>TRBJ1-2|NA|NA|TRBV12-3/TRBV12-4
TGTGCCAGCAGTTATAGCGCAGGGAAGAAAGACACCTTC
CASSYSAGKKDTF
>TRBJ2-7|few|TRBD1|TRBV13
TGTGCCAGCAGCCCCGGGGACAGGGGTTACGAGCAGTACTTC
CASSPGDRGYEQYF
>TRBJ2-3|many|NA|TRBV2
TGTGCCAGCAGTGACGCTGGGACATACACGTCAGATACGCAGTATTTT
CASSDAGTYTSDTQYF
>TRBJ2-2|few|NA|TRBV28
TGTGCCAGCAGTTTACGTCCCCTCTCCGGGGAGCTGTTTTTT
CASSLRPLSGELFF
>TRBJ1-1|NA|TRBD1|TRBV27
TGTGCCAGCAGTTTATCAGGGGACAGAGAAGCTTTCTTT
CASSLSGDREAFF
>TRBJ1-6|many|TRBD1|TRBV12-3/TRBV12-4
TGTGCCAGCGCGCCTCCCGGGACAGGGGCGGCTAATTCACCCCTCCACTTT
CASAPPGTGAANSPLHF
>TRBJ2-3|few|NA|TRBV29-1
TGCAGCGTTGTCGGGGAGGGGGGCACAGATACGCAGTATTTT
CSVVGEGGTDTQYF
>TRBJ1-1|once|NA|TRBV6-1
TGTGCCAGCTCCCCCGGGGGGTTGGGGGTAGCTTTCTTT
CASSPGGLGVAFF
>TRBJ1-1|NA|TRBD1|TRBV5-5
TGTGCCAGCAGCACAGGGGACATGAACACTGAAGCTTTCTTT
CASSTGDMNTEAFF
>TRBJ2-7|few|NA|TRBV20-1
TGCAGTGCTAGAGATACCCGGACACTTACCTACGAGCAGTACTTC
CSARDTRTLTYEQYF
>TRBJ2-3|few|TRBD1|TRBV27
TGTGCCAGCAGTTGGACAGGGGGCGGGTACACAGATACGCAGTATTTT
CASSWTGGGYTDTQYF
>TRBJ2-7|NA|NA|TRBV7-3
TGTGCCAGCAGCGCGATGCCCAGCGCGGACTACGAGCAGTACTTC
CASSAMPSADYEQYF
>TRBJ1-2|few|NA|TRBV6-1
TGTGCCAGCAGGCCCACTCCCCGGGACACCGATTGGGGCTACACCTTC
CASRPTPRDTDWGYTF
>TRBJ1-1|few|TRBD1|TRBV5-6
TGTGCCAGCAGCTTAGAACGGGACAGGTACACTGAAGCTTTCTTT
CASSLERDRYTEAFF
>TRBJ2-1|NA|TRBD2|TRBV28
TGTGCCAGCAGTTCCGGGACTAGCGGGCTGGAGCAGTTCTTC
CASSSGTSGLEQFF
>TRBJ2-7|many|NA|TRBV28
TGTGCCAGCAGGGGGGATAGCTCCTACGAGCAGTACTTC
CASRGDSSYEQYF
>TRBJ2-1|NA|NA|TRBV10-1
TGCGCCAGCAGTGGTCAGAGCGGCTCCTACAATGAGCAGTTCTTC
CASSGQSGSYNEQFF
>TRBJ2-1|NA|TRBD1|TRBV3-1
TGTGCCAGCAGCCAAGTCCGGACAGGGATAAATGAGCAGTTCTTC
CASSQVRTGINEQFF
>TRBJ2-1|NA|NA|TRBV25-1
TGTGCCAGCAGTTTTTCAGCCTCACCCAACTACAATGAGCAGTTCTTC
CASSFSASPNYNEQFF
>TRBJ2-2|NA|NA|TRBV14
TGTGCCAGCAGCCAAGAAGGGGGTATATGGACCGGGGAGCTGTTTTTT
CASSQEGGIWTGELFF
>TRBJ1-2|NA|NA|TRBV7-9
TGTGCCACCGATGGGGACATCAATGGCTACACCTTC
CATDGDINGYTF
>TRBJ1-2|few|NA|TRBV4-3
TGCGCCAGCAGCCAGGAAAGAATGTATAATGGCTACACCTTC
CASSQERMYNGYTF
>TRBJ1-2|NA|NA|TRBV27
TGTGCCAGCAGTTTTACAGGCACCTATGGCTACACCTTC
CASSFTGTYGYTF
>TRBJ1-1|NA|NA|TRBV12-3/TRBV12-4
TGTGCCAGCAGAACGACCACTGAAGCTTTCTTT
CASRTTTEAFF
>TRBJ1-5|many|NA|TRBV7-9
TGTGCCAGCAGCTTAGGTAACGGGGGCGTTCAGCCCCAGCATTTT
CASSLGNGGVQPQHF
>TRBJ2-1|NA|NA|TRBV25-1
TGTGCCAGCAAGGGCGGGACGAGCTCCTACAATGAGCAGTTCTTC
CASKGGTSSYNEQFF
>TRBJ2-3|few|NA|TRBV7-9
TGTGCCAGCAGCCACATCTTAGCGGGCACAGATACGCAGTATTTT
CASSHILAGTDTQYF
>TRBJ1-1|few|NA|TRBV29-1
TGCAGCGGGGGGACGGGGGCCCTCGAAGCTTTCTTT
CSGGTGALEAFF
>TRBJ2-1|few|TRBD2|TRBV3-1
TGTGCCAGCAGCCCCCCCGTGGGACTAGCGGCTTACAATGAGCAGTTCTTC
CASSPPVGLAAYNEQFF
>TRBJ2-1|NA|TRBD2|TRBV19
TGTGCCAGTAGTATGGCCGGACTAGCGGGGGGGGGTGAGCAGTTCTTC
CASSMAGLAGGGEQFF
>TRBJ2-2|NA|TRBD2|TRBV30
TGTGCCTGGACAGCGGGAGGCGGGAACGGGGAGCTGTTTTTT
CAWTAGGGNGELFF
>TRBJ2-1|few|NA|TRBV6-2/TRBV6-3
TGTGCCAGCAGCGAGGGGGGCTACAATGAGCAGTTCTTC
CASSEGGYNEQFF
>TRBJ2-7|few|TRBD2|TRBV12-3/TRBV12-4
TGTGCCAGCAGCTCAATGTCTCTAGCGGGGACCTACGAGCAGTACTTC
CASSSMSLAGTYEQYF
>TRBJ2-5|few|NA|TRBV12-3/TRBV12-4
TGTGCCAGCAGCCTAGGGGAGCCCCAAGAGACCCAGTACTTC
CASSLGEPQETQYF
>TRBJ1-6|few|NA|TRBV7-9
TGTGCCAGCAGCCAGAACGAAGCCGTCTATAATTCACCCCTCCACTTT
CASSQNEAVYNSPLHF
>TRBJ2-1|NA|TRBD2|TRBV9
TGTGCCAGCAGCGTAGCTCTAGCGGGAGTTGATGAGCAGTTCTTC
CASSVALAGVDEQFF
>TRBJ2-7|NA|NA|TRBV21-1
TGTGCCAGCAGCAAAGGAGATTACGGCGGGGATAACGTCTACGAGCAGTACTTC
CASSKGDYGGDNVYEQYF
>TRBJ2-3|NA|NA|TRBV7-7
TGTGCCAGCAGCCCCTTTAGAGGAGCAGATACGCAGTATTTT
CASSPFRGADTQYF
>TRBJ2-2|NA|TRBD1|TRBV19
TGTGCCAGTAGTTTGACAGGGGCCACCGGGGAGCTGTTTTTT
CASSLTGATGELFF
>TRBJ1-2|few|NA|TRBV4-1
TGCGCCAGCAGCCAAGATTCGTCCGGCCCCTATGGCTACACCTTC
CASSQDSSGPYGYTF
>TRBJ2-3|many|NA|TRBV12-3/TRBV12-4
TGTGCCAGCAGTTCCCTAGGGGATACGCAGTATTTT
CASSSLGDTQYF
>TRBJ1-1|many|NA|TRBV12-3/TRBV12-4
TGTGCCAGCACAGGGGACACTGAAGCTTTCTTT
CASTGDTEAFF
>TRBJ1-4|NA|TRBD1|TRBV12-3/TRBV12-4
TGTGCCACCACACAGGGGCTTAATGAAAAACTGTTTTTT
CATTQGLNEKLFF
>TRBJ2-7|few|NA|TRBV4-3
TGCGCCAGCAGCCAAGATCGGGGGACTCCGTCCTACGAGCAGTACTTC
CASSQDRGTPSYEQYF
>TRBJ2-1|few|TRBD2|TRBV5-6
TGTGCCAGCAGCGGGGGACTAGCGGGAGATGAGCAGTTCTTC
CASSGGLAGDEQFF
>TRBJ2-1|NA|NA|TRBV7-9
TGTGCCAGCAGCCCAAGATTGGGGCTTGCCTACAATGAGCAGTTCTTC
CASSPRLGLAYNEQFF
>TRBJ2-1|few|TRBD2|TRBV12-3/TRBV12-4
TGTGCCAGCACCACCGGGACTAGCGTTGAGGGTGAGCAGTTCTTC
CASTTGTSVEGEQFF
>TRBJ2-1|NA|NA|TRBV5-1
TGCGCCAGCAGCTTGGTAGGGGTCGGGTACAATGAGCAGTTCTTC
CASSLVGVGYNEQFF
>TRBJ2-7|NA|TRBD1|TRBV9
TGTGCCAGCAGCACCCGGGACAGCCTCTACGAGCAGTACTTC
CASSTRDSLYEQYF
>TRBJ1-1|NA|TRBD1|TRBV5-1
TGCGCCAGCAGCTCCGGACAGGCCGTCGGTGAAGCTTTCTTT
CASSSGQAVGEAFF
>TRBJ1-2|few|NA|TRBV4-3
TGCGCCAGCAGCCAGGGTACAGGGTTGGGCTTTTGGGGCTACACCTTC
CASSQGTGLGFWGYTF
>TRBJ2-7|NA|NA|TRBV27
TGTGCCAGCAGTTTATACGGCGGCGGTACCTACGAGCAGTACTTC
CASSLYGGGTYEQYF
>TRBJ2-1|few|NA|TRBV13
TGTGCCAGCAGCTTGCGGCGGGACTCATACAATGAGCAGTTCTTC
CASSLRRDSYNEQFF
>TRBJ2-5|NA|NA|TRBV2
TGTGCCAGCAGTGAATGGCGGGAAAGTGAGACCCAGTACTTC
CASSEWRESETQYF
>TRBJ2-3|NA|NA|TRBV11-2
TGTGCCAGCAGCTTAATGGGGATCACAGATACGCAGTATTTT
CASSLMGITDTQYF
>TRBJ1-1|many|NA|TRBV20-1
TGCAGTGTCCCCAGTGCTAGCCGAGACGGAGTGAACACTGAAGCTTTCTTT
CSVPSASRDGVNTEAFF
>TRBJ2-1|NA|TRBD2|TRBV9
TGTGCCAGCAGCGGAGGCCTGGCTAGCGGGAGGACGACCTACAATGAGCAGTTCTTC
CASSGGLASGRTTYNEQFF
>TRBJ1-1|few|TRBD1|TRBV4-2
TGTGCCAGCAGCCAAGATAGGTCCGGGACAGGGGTAGCTTTCTTT
CASSQDRSGTGVAFF